Below are 21 T cell receptor beta chains sequenced from a single sample in a study of T cell repertoires in cytomegalovirus infection (dated by TCRdb to about 2019). The run used an Illumina HiSeq 1500. TCRdb's own reprocessing of the public reads used fastp at Q25 and MiXCR and kept productive beta chains. Rows are unified per CDR3 protein, each entry keeping the most common DNA and genes. The sample table shows about 310,000 distinct CDR3 sequences, and roughly 15% are seen once. The ten most abundant clones make up around 11% of the sample. Sequenced sample: PBMCs. These receptors came from a human donor in good health (CMV status not recorded). Some clones in this sample may be carry-over from other donors' samples.

The rearrangement links TRBV18 to TRBJ2-7, with 9 bases aligning to TRBD1. In germline, CDR1 is KGHSH, CDR2 LQKENI. After removal of 1 base from V and 3 bases from J, the junction contained 16 bases not matched to a gene. The CDR3 extends over 19 amino acids. DNA for the CDR3: TGTGCCAGCTCACCACATAGCTTGTGGGACAGGGAGCGCCACTACGAGCAGTACTTC. It specifies CASSPHSLWDRERHYEQYF.

This clonotype was observed many times. The chain couples TRBV6-2 or TRBV6-3 to TRBJ2-3; D is undetermined. Trimming took off 0 bases at V and 2 bases at J, with 9 bases between the two ends. The CDR3 is 15 residues long. Germline V gives CDR1 MNHEY, CDR2 SVGEGT. CDR3 residues: CASSYSTLPTDTQYF. CDR3 in DNA: TGTGCCAGCAGTTACTCTACCCTCCCCACAGATACGCAGTATTTT.

As concerns this clonotype: This may be a read error: a much more frequent sequence differs by one nucleotide. The gene calls are TRBV28 and TRBJ2-5; perhaps D is TRBD1 or TRBD2 (6 bases each). This CDR3 has 15 amino acids. Germline V gene lookup returns CDR1 MDHEN and CDR2 SYDVKM. Between the trimmed V and J ends, which lost 3 bases and 1 base, there was a span of 12 bases. The CDR3 DNA is TGTGCCAGCAGTTTTGGGGGGCGCATCCAAGAGACCCAGTACTTC. It codes for CASSFGGRIQETQYF.

This clonotype has just a few counts. The CDR3 reads CASSLEQSHYGYTF. The CDR3 DNA follows: TGCGCCAGCAGCTTGGAACAGAGCCACTATGGCTACACCTTC. V is TRBV5-1 and J is TRBJ1-2, with D unclear. The germline V gene encodes CDR1 SGHRS and CDR2 YFSETQ. Trimming stripped 0 bases from V and 3 bases from J, with 9 bases between. This CDR3 comprises 14 residues. Together with reference TRBV5-1 and TRBJ1-2, the CDR3 gives the full variable domain: KAGVTQTPRYLIKTRGQQVTLSCSPISGHRSVSWYQQTPGQGLQFLFEYFSETQRNKGNFPGRFSGRQFSNSRSEMNVSTLELGDSALYLCASSLEQSHYGYTFGSGTRLTVV.

The sample holds a few counts of this clonotype. J is TRBJ2-1 and V is TRBV5-1; D might be TRBD1 (5 bases). The V gene lost 0 bases and the J gene lost 4 bases, with 11 bases spanning the gap. Germline CDR1 reads SGHRS; CDR2 reads YFSETQ. The CDR3 consists of 15 residues. DNA for the CDR3: TGCGCCAGCAGCTTGGAAGGGGCCTTATACAATGAGCAGTTCTTC. It translates to CASSLEGALYNEQFF.

The genes are TRBV5-1 and TRBJ2-5; a possible D gene is TRBD1 (5 bases). Trimming cost V 1 base and J 2 bases, with 6 bases left between them. The CDR3 consists of 13 residues. Per germline, CDR1 SGHRS and CDR2 YFSETQ. CDR3 DNA: TGCGCCAGCAGCTTGAAGGGGCAAGAGACCCAGTACTTC. Translating gives CASSLKGQETQYF.

The chain has TRBV19 and TRBJ2-7; perhaps D is TRBD1 or TRBD2 (5 bases each). Germline assignment: CDR1 LNHDA and CDR2 SQIVND (reference sequence). The V and J ends lost 7 bases and 5 bases respectively, with 15 bases between them. This CDR3 spans 13 amino acids. The CDR3 is CASTKRGVDEQYF. DNA for the CDR3: TGTGCCAGTACCAAGAGGGGCGTGGACGAGCAGTACTTC.

V is TRBV5-6 and J is TRBJ2-1, with 13 bases lining up with TRBD2. V dropped 4 bases and J dropped 6; count of bases not matched to a gene: 4. Germline CDR1 and CDR2: SGHDT and YYEEEE. This CDR3 region has 15 residues. This chain's CDR3 is CASSTTSGGANEQFF. The CDR3 DNA sequence: TGTGCCAGCAGCACAACTAGCGGGGGGGCCAATGAGCAGTTCTTC.

Written as DNA, the CDR3 is TGTGCCAGCAGCTTAGCGCTTTGGGGCCCCGGGAAAGAGACCCAGTACTTC. Encoded protein: CASSLALWGPGKETQYF. The chain combines TRBV7-9 with TRBJ2-5; D is perhaps TRBD1 or TRBD2 (5 bases each). Germline CDR1 and CDR2: SEHNR and FQNEAQ (reference sequence). With 0 bases removed from V and 3 bases from J, the gap between germline ends came to 17 bases. CDR3 length: 17 amino acids.

Many counts were recorded for this clonotype. The chain carries TRBV4-2 and TRBJ2-7; a possible D gene is TRBD2 (5 bases). The CDR3 has 16 amino acids. Germline CDR1 reads LGHNA; CDR2 reads YNFKEQ. Trimming took 1 base from V and 5 from J, leaving 18 bases between them. CDR3 sequence reads: CASSQVKFASSHEQYF. The CDR3 DNA reads TGTGCCAGCAGCCAAGTTAAGTTTGCTAGCAGCCACGAGCAGTACTTC.

This chain links TRBV20-1 with TRBJ1-5, with D hard to call. The CDR3 has 11 amino acids. Germline values: CDR1 DFQATT, CDR2 SNEGSKA (reference sequence). Trimming removed 7 bases at V and 4 bases at J, with 8 bases between. CDR3 coding DNA: TGCAGTGACGGGTTGAATCAGCCCCAGCATTTT. This translates into CSDGLNQPQHF.

This clonotype has ten or more counts. The genes are TRBV27 and TRBJ2-2, with 7 bases that match TRBD2. The CDR3 consists of 16 residues. V lost 2 bases, J lost 0 bases, and 3 bases stayed unmatched. Germline V gene data show CDR1 as MNHEY and CDR2 as SMNVEV (reference sequence). CDR3 DNA sequence: TGTGCCAGCAGTTTAAGACTAGCCTCGAACACCGGGGAGCTGTTTTTT. Encoded protein: CASSLRLASNTGELFF.

This clonotype occurred many times. The genes are TRBV7-2 and TRBJ2-7; no clear D. The CDR3 spans 11 residues. Germline V lookup: CDR1 SGHTA, CDR2 FQGNSA. V was shortened by 2 bases and J by 4 bases, with 3 bases between the two germline ends. This chain's CDR3 is CASSLRYEQYF. The CDR3 DNA sequence: TGTGCCAGCAGCTTAAGGTACGAGCAGTACTTC.

This clonotype was observed at least ten times. V gene TRBV28 combines with J gene TRBJ1-5, with a possible D match to TRBD1 (6 bases). V was pared by 3 bases and J by 4 bases, with 34 bases between. Germline V CDR1 and CDR2: MDHEN, SYDVKM. The CDR3 is 22 residues long. This CDR3 is CASSFAAATDRETPGKNQPQHF. CDR3 nucleotides: TGTGCCAGCAGTTTCGCCGCCGCAACGGACAGAGAGACACCAGGGAAAAATCAGCCCCAGCATTTT.

The CDR3 spells CASRDRLSTGELFF. DNA of the CDR3: TGTGCCAGCAGGGACAGACTTAGCACCGGGGAGCTGTTTTTT. The rearrangement joins TRBV2 to TRBJ2-2; a weak D match, TRBD1 (6 bases). The V and J ends lost 6 bases and 4 bases respectively, with 12 bases between them. Germline CDR1 is SNHLY and CDR2 is FYNNEI. This CDR3 has 14 amino acids.

The sample holds a few counts of this clonotype. The J gene is TRBJ1-4, the V gene TRBV6-6; D is unclear. V was cut by 5 bases and J by 0 bases, with 7 bases left in between. The CDR3 is 14 amino acids. The germline V gene encodes CDR1 MNHNY and CDR2 SVGAGI (reference sequence). CDR3 sequence reads: CASSKQTTNEKLFF. DNA for the CDR3: TGTGCCAGCAGTAAACAGACAACTAATGAAAAACTGTTTTTT.

The chain joins TRBV2 to TRBJ1-1; D unclear. Trimming took 4 bases from V and 3 from J, leaving 15 bases between them. This CDR3 spans 15 amino acids. Germline V gene lookup returns CDR1 SNHLY and CDR2 FYNNEI. The CDR3 loop is CASSGLGVEHTEAFF. The CDR3 bases are TGTGCCAGCAGTGGACTTGGGGTCGAACACACTGAAGCTTTCTTT.

This clonotype has at least ten counts. This chain uses TRBV7-6 with TRBJ2-7; TRBD1 is a possible D gene (5 bases). Per germline, CDR1 SGHVS and CDR2 FNYEAQ. Trimming left V 5 bases short and J 2 bases short, with 16 bases between. The CDR3 runs to 15 residues. The CDR3 region has the DNA TGTGCCAGCAGCCCGCGCCGACAGCCGACCTACGAGCAGTACTTC. This sequence encodes CASSPRRQPTYEQYF.

V gene TRBV12-3 or TRBV12-4 combines with J gene TRBJ1-6; perhaps TRBD1 as D (6 bases). V was pared by 2 bases and J by 6 bases, with 11 bases between. The length of the CDR3 is 15 residues. The CDR3 DNA follows: TGTGCCAGCAGTTTACAGGGGCTGGGTAATTCACCCCTCCACTTT. Amino acid sequence: CASSLQGLGNSPLHF.

V is TRBV10-3 and J is TRBJ2-3, with 9 bases that match TRBD1. CDR3 length: 14 residues. Germline V CDR1 and CDR2: ENHRY, SYGVKD. J lost 4 bases, V lost 6 bases, and 5 bases had no gene match. CDR3 nucleotides: TGTGCCATCAGCCCTGACAGGGGGTCAGATACGCAGTATTTT. Residues: CAISPDRGSDTQYF.

The chain couples TRBV27 to TRBJ2-7; D remains unclear. The germline gives CDR1 MNHEY, CDR2 SMNVEV (reference sequence). The ends were cut back, 9 bases at V and 2 bases at J, with 11 bases in the middle. The CDR3 runs 12 residues. As DNA, the CDR3 is TGTGCCAGTTCTAGTCTCGCCTACGAGCAGTACTTC. Protein product: CASSSLAYEQYF.